This passage covers 2 T cell receptor beta chains from one sample sequenced in a study of cytomegalovirus exposure and HLA in healthy donors. The primer mix had 60 Vbeta and 13 Jbeta primers. Assay used: immunoSEQ multiplex PCR; TCRdb lists only in-frame clones, some missing. The table has over 150,000 clones, about 83% seen once; the top ten hold around 3.6%. Sequencing was done on a sample of PBMCs. These receptors were taken from a middle-aged woman in good health and CMV-seronegative.

This clone was recorded a few times. The V call is TRBV2, the J call TRBJ1-5; a possible D gene is TRBD1 (6 bases). This CDR3 has 15 amino acids. V was trimmed by 5 bases and J by 7 bases, leaving 18 bases between them. The V gene's germline CDR1 is SNHLY and CDR2 FYNNEI. DNA for the CDR3: TGTGCCAGCAGTTTTCAGGGGTCGGCACTCCAGCCCCAGCATTTT. This codes for CASSFQGSALQPQHF.

The V call is TRBV7-9, the J call TRBJ2-6, with D maybe TRBD1 (5 bases). The germline V and J ends were trimmed by 1 base and 0 bases, with 10 bases remaining between them. Germline loops: CDR1 SEHNR, CDR2 FQNEAQ (reference sequence). This CDR3 region has 17 residues. This chain's CDR3 is CASSLGQISSGANVLTF. The CDR3 DNA reads as TGTGCCAGCAGCTTAGGACAGATTTCCTCTGGGGCCAACGTCCTGACTTTC.